A selection of T cell receptor beta chains follows, all from one sample in a study of blood T cell repertoires in COVID-19. Measured with immunoSEQ multiplex PCR; TCRdb has only the in-frame clones, and not every one. The sample lists approximately 220,000 clones; about four fifths were seen once. The sample comprised PBMCs or T cells enriched from blood (not recorded which). The receptors were sampled from a woman in her 40s who had recovered from COVID-19. The CDR3 runs from the conserved cysteine through the conserved F or W. A D gene is named only where the DNA matches it firmly. The listing skips clone size in some rows; elsewhere it reads once, few, many or a size class.

NA	TRBV3-1/TRBV3-2	TRBJ1-2	TRBD1	CASSSIDRVNYGYTF	TGTGCCAGCAGCTCCATCGACAGGGTCAACTATGGCTACACCTTC
NA	TRBV19	TRBJ2-5	NA	CASSPPSETQYF	TGTGCCAGTAGTCCCCCCTCGGAGACCCAGTACTTC
NA	TRBV5-1	TRBJ1-1	TRBD1	CASSARTGRMNTEAFF	TGCGCCAGCAGCGCAAGGACAGGCCGAATGAACACTGAAGCTTTCTTT
NA	TRBV9	TRBJ2-7	NA	CASSDTMDSSREQYF	TGTGCCAGCAGCGACACTATGGACTCTTCTCGCGAGCAGTACTTC
NA	TRBV11-3	TRBJ2-2	NA	CASSLSGVGTGELFF	TGTGCCAGCAGCTTATCGGGAGTTGGGACCGGGGAGCTGTTTTTT
NA	TRBV19	TRBJ1-2	NA	CASSIERASYGYTF	TGTGCCAGTAGTATAGAGCGGGCGAGTTATGGCTACACCTTC
NA	TRBV19	TRBJ1-3	NA	CASSTRSGNTIYF	TGTGCCAGTAGTACGAGGTCTGGAAACACCATATATTTT
NA	TRBV29-1	TRBJ2-7	NA	CSVVYRESLSEQYF	TGCAGCGTTGTTTACAGGGAATCGCTAAGCGAGCAGTACTTC
NA	TRBV28	TRBJ1-5	TRBD1	CASSHTKGAGNQPQHF	TGTGCCAGCAGTCACACTAAGGGGGCTGGCAATCAGCCCCAGCATTTT
NA	TRBV7-2	TRBJ2-3	TRBD1	CASSRDRWDTQYF	TGTGCCAGCAGCCGGGACAGATGGGATACGCAGTATTTT
NA	TRBV29-1	TRBJ2-1	NA	CSVDSRGNEQFF	TGCAGCGTTGATTCCAGGGGAAATGAGCAGTTCTTC
few	TRBV4-1	TRBJ1-2	TRBD1	CASSQERGPYGYTF	TGCGCCAGCAGCCAAGAGAGGGGGCCCTATGGCTACACCTTC
once	TRBV2	TRBJ2-1	NA	CASSTRYRGGSSYNEQFF	TGTGCCAGCAGTACCAGATACAGGGGGGGTAGCTCCTACAATGAGCAGTTCTTC
NA	TRBV4-1	TRBJ1-6	NA	CASSQGQGIGNSPLHF	TGCGCCAGCAGCCAAGGGCAGGGGATAGGAAATTCACCCCTCCACTTT
NA	TRBV20-1	TRBJ1-5	NA	CSASIVRSQPQHF	TGCAGTGCTAGTATTGTCAGAAGTCAGCCCCAGCATTTT
NA	TRBV15	TRBJ2-5	NA	CATSRRGFQETQYF	TGTGCCACCAGCCGGCGGGGCTTCCAAGAGACCCAGTACTTC
NA	TRBV2	TRBJ1-2	NA	CASTGDNYGYTF	TGTGCCAGCACCGGGGATAACTATGGCTACACCTTC
NA	TRBV5-5	TRBJ1-1	TRBD1	CASSSSGGTEAFF	TGTGCCAGCAGCTCCTCAGGGGGCACTGAAGCTTTCTTT
NA	TRBV5-4	TRBJ1-1	NA	CASSPGGSGRTEAFF	TGTGCCAGCAGCCCGGGGGGATCGGGGCGAACTGAAGCTTTCTTT
NA	TRBV6-5	TRBJ2-3	NA	CASARGATDTQYF	TGTGCCAGCGCCCGGGGGGCTACAGATACGCAGTATTTT